The 17 T cell receptor beta chains below come from one sample, sequenced in a study of cytomegalovirus exposure and HLA in healthy donors. A multiplex PCR was run with 60 Vbeta primers and 13 Jbeta primers. The table came from immunoSEQ multiplex PCR; TCRdb's copy has only in-frame clones and leaves some out. The repertoire holds about 180,000 clones, 60% to 85% seen once, with approximately 2.9% in the top ten. Input material: PBMCs. The receptor source for this set is a male donor in good health and CMV-seronegative.

The J gene is TRBJ2-7, the V gene TRBV6-1; D might be TRBD2 (6 bases). With 5 bases removed from V and 5 bases from J, the gap between germline ends came to 19 bases. This CDR3 spans 15 amino acids. In germline, CDR1 is MNHNS, CDR2 SASEGT. The CDR3 here is CASSLLAVTRDEQYF. The DNA for the CDR3 is TGTGCCAGCAGTCTTTTAGCGGTAACCCGGGACGAGCAGTACTTC.

This chain joins TRBV2 and TRBJ1-5, with D hard to call. Germline CDR1 is SNHLY and CDR2 is FYNNEI. Trimming cost V 2 bases and J 3 bases, with 11 bases left between them. This CDR3 spans 15 amino acids. The CDR3 region is CASSEHGGLNQPQHF. CDR3 bases: TGTGCCAGCAGTGAACATGGAGGGCTCAATCAGCCCCAGCATTTT.

The sample holds a few counts of this clone. CDR3 amino acids: CASSPGPSSYNEQFF. Here the CDR3 DNA reads TGTGCCAGCAGCCCTGGCCCAAGCTCCTACAATGAGCAGTTCTTC. This sequence joins TRBV7-3 and TRBJ2-1; no definite D call. The CDR3 covers 15 residues. CDR1 SGHTA and CDR2 FQGTGA come from the germline V gene. The V gene lost 5 bases and the J gene lost 0 bases, with 11 bases spanning the gap.

Points on this clone: The identical CDR3 is also encoded by other nucleotide sequences in the sample. The chain employs TRBV7-9 and TRBJ1-5; D not certain. V lost 1 base and J lost 6, with 4 bases in between. CDR1 is SEHNR, CDR2 FQNEAQ, per germline (reference sequence). The CDR3 runs 12 residues. The CDR3 nucleotides are TGTGCCAGCAGCTTAGGAGGTCAGCCCCAGCATTTT. Translation gives CASSLGGQPQHF.

This clone has more than one count but fewer than ten. The chain has TRBV5-1 and TRBJ1-6, with D uncertain. CDR3 length equals 15 residues. V gave up 1 base and J gave up 5 bases, with 10 bases separating them. CDR1 and CDR2 from the germline V gene are SGHRS and YFSETQ. Written as DNA, the CDR3 is TGCGCCAGCAGCTTGACGGGGAATAATAATTCACCCCTCCACTTT. Protein sequence: CASSLTGNNNSPLHF.

The V call is TRBV28, the J call TRBJ1-3; D gene uncertain. Per germline, CDR1 MDHEN and CDR2 SYDVKM. The V end lost 7 bases, the J end lost 1 base, and 5 bases lay between the germline ends. CDR3 size: 12 residues. Here the CDR3 DNA reads TGTGCCAGCATCCAGTCTGGAAACACCATATATTTT. Protein sequence: CASIQSGNTIYF.

The chain has TRBV30 and TRBJ1-3; 9 bases fit TRBD1. The CDR3 loop spans 15 amino acids. The germline V gene has CDR1 GTSNPN and CDR2 SVGIG (reference sequence). V was pared by 1 base and J by 2 bases, with 3 bases of the junction left unmatched. The CDR3 protein is CAWSGDRETGNTIYF. CDR3 bases: TGTGCCTGGAGTGGGGACAGGGAGACTGGAAACACCATATATTTT.

On this clone itself: In the same sample, other DNA sequences code for this CDR3. The rearrangement joins TRBV11-2 to TRBJ2-1, with 13 bases aligning to TRBD2. CDR3 size: 15 residues. The V gene end was trimmed by 0 bases and the J gene end by 7 bases; junction bases not matched to a gene: 0. CDR1 is SGHAT and CDR2 is FQNNGV in the germline V gene. The CDR3 coding sequence is TGTGCCAGCAGCTTAGAACTAGCGGGGGGGAATGAGCAGTTCTTC. This codes for CASSLELAGGNEQFF.

The chain employs TRBV7-9 and TRBJ2-1; D uncertain. V lost 4 bases to trimming and J lost 2 bases, with 9 bases between them. This CDR3 contains 14 residues. CDR1 and CDR2 from the germline V gene are SEHNR and FQNEAQ (reference sequence). DNA for the CDR3: TGTGCCAGCAGCTCCCCCATAGCCTACAATGAGCAGTTCTTC. Amino acid sequence: CASSSPIAYNEQFF. The full variable domain, completed using reference TRBV7-9 and TRBJ2-1, is DTGVSQNPRHKITKRGQNVTFRCDPISEHNRLYWYRQTLGQGPEFLTYFQNEAQLEKSRLLSDRFSAERPKGSFSTLEIQRTEQGDSAMYLCASSSPIAYNEQFFGPGTRLTVL.

V usage is TRBV6-5 and J usage is TRBJ1-6; D call uncertain. Trimming took 5 bases from V and 8 from J, leaving 13 bases between them. The CDR3 covers 14 residues. From germline, CDR1 is MNHEY and CDR2 SVGAGI. DNA of the CDR3: TGTGCCAGCAGTCGCTCCCCCATAGATTCACCCCTCCACTTT. Amino acid sequence: CASSRSPIDSPLHF.

The J gene is TRBJ1-5, the V gene TRBV10-3, with 9 bases identical to TRBD1. V gave up 3 bases and J gave up 4 bases; unmatched junction bases: 4. The CDR3 loop spans 15 amino acids. Germline V lookup: CDR1 ENHRY, CDR2 SYGVKD. CDR3 bases: TGTGCCATCAGTGACCAACAGGGGGCAAATCAGCCCCAGCATTTT. Its translation is CAISDQQGANQPQHF.

V usage is TRBV28 and J usage is TRBJ1-5; 7 bases fit TRBD1. V gave up 4 bases and J gave up 1 base; unmatched junction bases: 10. This CDR3 has 17 residues. CDR1 and CDR2 (germline): MDHEN, SYDVKM. The CDR3: CASSSATGTVSNQPQHF. DNA of the CDR3: TGTGCCAGCAGTTCCGCCACCGGGACAGTAAGCAATCAGCCCCAGCATTTT.

The chain employs TRBV4-3 and TRBJ2-1, with 16 bases aligning to TRBD2. This CDR3 is built from 17 residues. Trimming cost V 0 bases and J 11 bases; bases outside gene matches: 7. CDR1 and CDR2 from the germline V gene are LGHNA and YSLEER. The CDR3 spells CASSQDLGTSGRGKQFF. Written as DNA, the CDR3 is TGCGCCAGCAGCCAAGATCTGGGGACTAGCGGGAGGGGGAAGCAGTTCTTC.

Comments on this clone: The sample holds other DNA sequences that translate to the same CDR3. CDR3 loop: CAWSPGGHGYTF. The CDR3 DNA is TGTGCCTGGAGCCCCGGAGGCCATGGCTACACCTTC. The chain uses TRBV30 and TRBJ1-2; D uncertain. Germline CDR1 is GTSNPN and CDR2 is SVGIG (reference sequence). The length of the CDR3 is 12 residues. Trimming took 3 bases from V and 6 from J, leaving 11 bases between them.

This clone was counted only a few times. The chain has TRBV9 and TRBJ1-5; D gene uncertain. Germline values: CDR1 SGDLS, CDR2 YYNGEE. Trimming cost V 0 bases and J 0 bases, with 4 bases left between them. The CDR3 is 14 residues long. CDR3 amino acids: CASSVGASNQPQHF. In DNA, the CDR3 is TGTGCCAGCAGCGTAGGAGCTAGCAATCAGCCCCAGCATTTT. Supplemented by reference TRBV9 and TRBJ1-5, the full variable domain reads DSGVTQTPKHLITATGQRVTLRCSPRSGDLSVYWYQQSLDQGLQFLIQYYNGEERAKGNILERFSAQQFPDLHSELNLSSLELGDSALYFCASSVGASNQPQHFGDGTRLSIL.

The V call is TRBV11-2, the J call TRBJ2-3, with 8 bases aligning to TRBD2. Germline V CDR1 and CDR2: SGHAT, FQNNGV. With 5 bases clipped from V and 3 bases from J, the junction kept 7 bases outside the gene matches. This CDR3 is 15 amino acids long. Here the CDR3 DNA reads TGTGCCAGCAGCCCCAGCGGGGGCGGAACAGATACGCAGTATTTT. Protein product: CASSPSGGGTDTQYF.

The CDR3 region has the DNA TGTGCCAGCAGTTTACTAACGGGGGGGGATAATGAGCAGTTCTTC. It translates to CASSLLTGGDNEQFF. This rearrangement joins TRBV27 to TRBJ2-1; 8 positions match TRBD2. The germline V gene has CDR1 MNHEY and CDR2 SMNVEV (reference sequence). Germline trimming cut 2 bases from V and 7 bases from J; bases unmatched to any gene: 7. The length of the CDR3 is 15 residues.